This T cell receptor (beta chain) was recovered during a study of response to subunit inactivated influenza vaccine. Notes on the study in general: Few new T cells, the authors suggested, are recruited by each seasonal influenza vaccination.

With regard to this clonotype: The antigen is undetermined.

V lost 4 bases, J lost 1 base, and 19 bases lay in between. Looked up from germline, CDR1 is DFQATT and CDR2 is SNEGSKA (reference sequence). The CDR3 is 16 residues long. TCRdb processed the RT-PCR reads anew with MiXCR; each CDR3 protein has one entry. The data contain fewer than 800,000 distinct CDR3 sequences, approximately 14% of them singletons. The origin of this receptor is a man in his forties or fifties who received an inactivated influenza vaccine. The chain couples TRBV20-1 to TRBJ2-5; D possibly corresponds to TRBD2 (6 bases). This specimen consisted of PBMCs from blood, obtained 11 to 12 days after vaccination. The CDR3 nucleotides read TGCAGTGCTAAGGAGTGGAGACTAGGCCCCCAAGAGACCCAGTACTTC. This translates into CSAKEWRLGPQETQYF.